This T cell receptor beta chain was profiled in a study of blood T cells in healthy people across ages. The CDR3 loop spans 16 amino acids. Germline CDR1 SGHNT, CDR2 YYREEE (reference sequence). This clonotype was counted only a few times. Through a sample-barcoded 5' primer and a J-beta primer mix, a second PCR was run for 7 to 11 cycles. At least 2.5 million CDR3-containing paired-end reads were obtained per sample. One entry per CDR3 protein results from TCRdb running MiXCR on the 5' RACE reads. This table has 450,000 to 700,000 distinct CDR3 sequences, approximately 25% appearing once. The receptor comes from a woman between 70 and 85 years old in good health. The chain carries TRBV5-4 and TRBJ2-1; a possible D gene is TRBD2 (7 bases). The end of the DNA fits TRBJ2-5 better, so the J call may be wrong. Sequencing was done on a sample of blood. The CDR3 nucleotides are TGTGCCAGCAGCAGAACCGGGGGGCCCGGGGGAGAGACCCAGTACTTC. Its translation: CASSRTGGPGGETQYF.